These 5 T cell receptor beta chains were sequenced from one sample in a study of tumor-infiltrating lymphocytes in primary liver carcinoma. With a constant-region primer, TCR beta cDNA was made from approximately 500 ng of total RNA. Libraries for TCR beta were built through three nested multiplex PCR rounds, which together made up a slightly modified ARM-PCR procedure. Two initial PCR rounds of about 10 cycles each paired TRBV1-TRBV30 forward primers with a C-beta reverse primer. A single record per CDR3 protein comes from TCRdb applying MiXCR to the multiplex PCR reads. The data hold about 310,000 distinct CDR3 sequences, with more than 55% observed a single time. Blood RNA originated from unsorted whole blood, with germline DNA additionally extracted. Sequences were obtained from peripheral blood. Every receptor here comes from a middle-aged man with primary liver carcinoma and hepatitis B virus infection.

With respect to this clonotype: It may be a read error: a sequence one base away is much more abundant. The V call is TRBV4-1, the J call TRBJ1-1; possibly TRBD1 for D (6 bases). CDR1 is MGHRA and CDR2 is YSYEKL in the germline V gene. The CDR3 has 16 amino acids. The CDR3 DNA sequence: TGCGTCAGCAGCCATCGGCTTGGAGGGGGTTACACTGAAGCTTTCTTT. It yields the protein CVSSHRLGGGYTEAFF.

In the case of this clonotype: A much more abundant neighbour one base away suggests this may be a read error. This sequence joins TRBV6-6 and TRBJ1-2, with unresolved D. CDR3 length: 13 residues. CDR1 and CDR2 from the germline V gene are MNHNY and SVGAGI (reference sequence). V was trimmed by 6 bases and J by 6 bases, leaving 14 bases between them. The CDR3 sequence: CASSTRVLDGYTF. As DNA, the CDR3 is TGTGCCAGCAGCACGCGGGTGTTGGATGGCTACACCTTC.

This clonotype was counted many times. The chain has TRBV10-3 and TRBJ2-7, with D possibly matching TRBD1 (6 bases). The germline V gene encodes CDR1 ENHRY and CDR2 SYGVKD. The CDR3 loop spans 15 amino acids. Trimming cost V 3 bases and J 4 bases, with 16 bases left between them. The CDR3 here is CAISDPGHGNYEQYF. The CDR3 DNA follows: TGTGCCATCAGTGATCCGGGACACGGGAATTACGAGCAGTACTTC.

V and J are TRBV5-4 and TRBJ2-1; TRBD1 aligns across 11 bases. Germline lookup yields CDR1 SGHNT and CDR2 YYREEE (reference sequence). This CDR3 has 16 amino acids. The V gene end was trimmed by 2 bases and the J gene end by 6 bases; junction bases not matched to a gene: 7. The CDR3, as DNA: TGTGCCAGCAGCTTAATGGCCGGGACAGGGGGCAATGAGCAGTTCTTC. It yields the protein CASSLMAGTGGNEQFF.

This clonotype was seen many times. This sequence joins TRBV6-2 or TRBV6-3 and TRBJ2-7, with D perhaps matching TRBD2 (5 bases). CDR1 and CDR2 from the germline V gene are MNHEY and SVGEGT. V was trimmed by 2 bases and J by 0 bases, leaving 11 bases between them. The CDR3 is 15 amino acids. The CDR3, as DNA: TGTGCCAGCAGTTACGACGGACTTATCTCCTACGAGCAGTACTTC. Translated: CASSYDGLISYEQYF.